Listed here are 22 T cell receptor beta chains from one sample, sequenced in a study of cytomegalovirus exposure and HLA in healthy donors. Sequencing was performed with immunoSEQ multiplex PCR; in TCRdb, only in-frame clones are kept and a portion is missing. The sample lists some 76,000 clones; roughly 94% were seen once. Sequenced sample: PBMCs. These receptors all stem from a woman under 30 in good health and CMV-seropositive.

This chain joins TRBV28 and TRBJ2-5; 8 nucleotides line up with TRBD2. The V gene's germline CDR1 is MDHEN and CDR2 SYDVKM. V was pared by 3 bases and J by 5 bases, with 2 bases of the junction left unmatched. The CDR3 has 13 residues. The CDR3 sequence is CASSFLAGETQYF. DNA for the CDR3: TGTGCCAGCAGTTTTCTAGCGGGCGAGACCCAGTACTTC.

The V call is TRBV18, the J call TRBJ2-5; D is unclear. The J call is doubtful: the DNA matches TRBJ2-7 better. The CDR3 runs 13 residues. CDR1 and CDR2 (germline): KGHSH, LQKENI. This chain's CDR3 is CASSPTTTYEQYF. CDR3 in DNA: TGTGCCAGCTCACCAACCACCACCTACGAGCAGTACTTC.

The rearrangement links TRBV11-1 to TRBJ2-1; TRBD2 matches at 13 bases. The trim removed 5 bases at V and 7 bases at J, leaving 5 bases unmatched. The germline gives CDR1 SGHAT, CDR2 FQDESV (reference sequence). This CDR3 is built from 15 residues. The CDR3 sequence is CASSGRTSGGNEQFF. CDR3 DNA sequence: TGTGCCAGCAGCGGGCGGACTAGCGGGGGTAATGAGCAGTTCTTC.

The chain has TRBV6-1 and TRBJ2-3, with 7 positions matching TRBD2. CDR1 and CDR2 from the germline V gene are MNHNS and SASEGT. The junction had 3 bases not matched to a gene; V was cut back by 8 bases and J by 4 bases. The CDR3 runs to 12 residues. The CDR3, as DNA: TGTGCCAGCGGTCGGGGGGCAGATACGCAGTATTTT. This translates into CASGRGADTQYF.

The chain combines TRBV4-3 with TRBJ1-5; D not resolved. The CDR3 has 16 amino acids. CDR1 and CDR2 (germline): LGHNA, YSLEER. V gave up 0 bases and J gave up 1 base, with 10 bases separating them. In DNA, the CDR3 is TGCGCCAGCAGCCAAGATCACCGAGCAAGCAATCAGCCCCAGCATTTT. Translated: CASSQDHRASNQPQHF.

This chain uses TRBV18 with TRBJ2-1; 10 bases are shared with TRBD2. Germline trimming cut 0 bases from V and 2 bases from J; bases unmatched to any gene: 4. Germline V CDR1 and CDR2: KGHSH, LQKENI. CDR3 length equals 17 residues. In nucleotides, the CDR3 is TGTGCCAGCTCACCACCGTTTACTAGCGGGGCCTACAATGAGCAGTTCTTC. It specifies CASSPPFTSGAYNEQFF.

The chain recombines TRBV11-2 with TRBJ2-1, with D perhaps matching TRBD2 (7 bases). V was cut by 4 bases and J by 0 bases, with 13 bases left in between. The CDR3 consists of 16 residues. Germline-derived CDR1 and CDR2 are SGHAT and FQNNGV. DNA for the CDR3: TGTGCCAGCAGCTGGGAGGGGGGGGGCTCCTACAATGAGCAGTTCTTC. Amino acid sequence: CASSWEGGGSYNEQFF.

Concerning this clone: A junction end diverges from the germline sequence, so it may reflect a read error. The rearrangement links TRBV4-2 to TRBJ2-1; maybe TRBD2 (6 bases). The CDR3 has 15 amino acids. In germline, CDR1 is LGHNA, CDR2 YNFKEQ. For the CDR3, the DNA is TGTGCCAGCAGCCAAGCACGGGACTCCTACAATGGGCAGTTCTTC. Encoded protein: CASSQARDSYNGQFF.

Notes on this clone: The same CDR3 arises from other DNA sequences in this sample as well. The chain recombines TRBV7-6 with TRBJ1-6; 8 nucleotides agree with TRBD1. The ends lost 4 bases at V and 0 bases at J; junction bases unmatched: 8. In germline, CDR1 is SGHVS, CDR2 FNYEAQ. This CDR3 region has 18 residues. The CDR3: CASSWARDRSSYNSPLHF. CDR3 bases: TGTGCCAGCAGCTGGGCGCGGGACAGGAGCTCCTATAATTCACCCCTCCACTTT.

The CDR3 protein is CASRGQGVYGYTF. CDR3 sequence (DNA): TGTGCCAGCAGGGGACAGGGGGTGTATGGCTACACCTTC. The rearrangement uses TRBV25-1 and TRBJ1-2, with 11 bases matching TRBD1. This CDR3 has 13 amino acids. Germline assignment: CDR1 MGHDK and CDR2 SYGVNS. J lost 5 bases, V lost 6 bases, and 2 bases had no gene match.

The genes are TRBV15 and TRBJ2-5, with 9 bases lining up with TRBD1. Germline trimming cut 2 bases from V and 4 bases from J; bases unmatched to any gene: 5. The germline V gene has CDR1 LNHNV and CDR2 YYDKDF (reference sequence). This CDR3 contains 15 residues. The CDR3 sequence is CATSRSKTGGETQYF. The CDR3 region has the DNA TGTGCCACCAGCAGATCCAAGACAGGGGGAGAGACCCAGTACTTC.

V gene TRBV27 combines with J gene TRBJ1-1; 8 bases fit TRBD1. J lost 1 base, V lost 4 bases, and 5 bases had no gene match. This CDR3 has 15 residues. From germline, CDR1 is MNHEY and CDR2 SMNVEV (reference sequence). Here the CDR3 DNA reads TGTGCCAGCAGTTGGAGGGGGACAGGGAACACTGAAGCTTTCTTT. Residues: CASSWRGTGNTEAFF.

This clone has only one observation. The chain has TRBV7-9 and TRBJ2-5; tentatively, D is TRBD1 (6 bases). This CDR3 contains 15 residues. Germline-derived CDR1 and CDR2 are SEHNR and FQNEAQ (reference sequence). The ends were cut back, 4 bases at V and 4 bases at J, with 16 bases in the middle. The CDR3 nucleotides read TGTGCCAGCAGCTACAACAGGGAAATGGGAGAGACCCAGTACTTC. The encoded protein is CASSYNREMGETQYF.

The J gene is TRBJ1-1, the V gene TRBV9; D is possibly TRBD1 (5 bases). The V end lost 3 bases, the J end lost 4 bases, and 16 bases lay between the germline ends. The CDR3 spans 15 residues. Germline CDR1 reads SGDLS; CDR2 reads YYNGEE. CDR3 region: CASSAHPGVSTEAFF. CDR3 DNA: TGTGCCAGCAGCGCCCACCCGGGGGTTAGCACTGAAGCTTTCTTT.

The V call is TRBV9, the J call TRBJ2-1; D perhaps matches TRBD1 (7 bases). The CDR3 loop spans 17 amino acids. CDR1 is SGDLS, CDR2 YYNGEE, per germline. V was clipped by 4 bases and J by 3 bases, with 20 bases between them. The chain's CDR3 is CASSLLPGGLDYNEQFF. CDR3 DNA sequence: TGTGCCAGCAGCTTACTACCAGGGGGACTCGACTACAATGAGCAGTTCTTC.

This chain uses TRBV9 with TRBJ2-3, with a weak D call TRBD2 (6 bases). The V end lost 0 bases, the J end lost 2 bases, and 16 bases lay between the germline ends. Germline V CDR1 and CDR2: SGDLS, YYNGEE. The CDR3 totals 17 residues. CDR3 sequence (DNA): TGTGCCAGCAGCGTAGGGGGGGACCTAACACCCACAGATACGCAGTATTTT. The encoded protein is CASSVGGDLTPTDTQYF.

The rearrangement uses TRBV11-3 and TRBJ2-7; a possible D gene is TRBD1 (6 bases). Trimming removed 3 bases at V and 3 bases at J, with 15 bases between. Germline lookup yields CDR1 SGHNT and CDR2 YENEEA. The CDR3 is made up of 15 amino acids. Written as DNA, the CDR3 is TGTGCCAGCAGCTTCTCTGGGGGCATCAACTACGAGCAGTACTTC. Translated, it gives CASSFSGGINYEQYF.

J is TRBJ1-4 and V is TRBV5-4; 8 bases are shared with TRBD1. The CDR3 has 17 amino acids. Looked up from germline, CDR1 is SGHNT and CDR2 is YYREEE (reference sequence). V trimming: 1 base; J trimming: 7 bases; junction bases outside the gene matches: 12. CDR3 in DNA: TGTGCCAGCAGCTTGTCTTCAGGGGGCGCAGGGATTGAAAAACTGTTTTTT. Protein product: CASSLSSGGAGIEKLFF.

The CDR3 DNA reads TGTGCCAGCAGTTACTCGGGACAGGAGGACTATGGCTACACCTTC. Its protein product is CASSYSGQEDYGYTF. The rearrangement joins TRBV6-6 to TRBJ1-2, with 8 bases fitting TRBD1. Germline assignment: CDR1 MNHNY and CDR2 SVGAGI (reference sequence). V dropped 0 bases and J dropped 3; count of bases not matched to a gene: 3. The length of the CDR3 is 15 residues.

The chain is built from TRBV9 and TRBJ2-7; maybe TRBD2 (7 bases). CDR1 SGDLS and CDR2 YYNGEE come from the germline V gene. The CDR3 is 15 amino acids. V was shortened by 2 bases and J by 7 bases, with 19 bases between the two germline ends. The CDR3 loop reads CASSVGGAPVMEQYF. The CDR3 bases are TGTGCCAGCAGCGTGGGGGGGGCCCCAGTTATGGAGCAGTACTTC.

The rearrangement links TRBV7-6 to TRBJ2-3; 14 nucleotides align to TRBD2. Trimming took 3 bases from V and 6 from J; bases not matched to a gene: 5. The length of the CDR3 is 16 residues. CDR1 and CDR2 from the germline V gene are SGHVS and FNYEAQ. The CDR3: CASSLTSGGEGDTQYF. CDR3 in DNA: TGTGCCAGCAGCTTGACTAGCGGGGGGGAAGGGGATACGCAGTATTTT.

This chain joins TRBV7-2 and TRBJ1-3; D might be TRBD1 (5 bases). CDR1 SGHTA and CDR2 FQGNSA come from the germline V gene. CDR3 length equals 15 residues. V was cut by 8 bases and J by 3 bases, with 17 bases left in between. The CDR3 region is CASAPRDYGGNTIYF. CDR3 sequence (DNA): TGTGCCAGCGCCCCGAGGGACTACGGTGGAAACACCATATATTTT.